These T cell receptor beta chains were read from a single sample in a study of blood T cell repertoires in COVID-19. Libraries were prepared by immunoSEQ multiplex PCR; TCRdb keeps only in-frame clonotypes and omits some of them. The table includes about 53,000 clones, approximately 90% detected once. Sample: peripheral blood. These receptor sequences come from a man older than 75 with acute or convalescent COVID-19. The CDR3 runs from the conserved cysteine through the conserved F or W. The D gene is left open where the match is weak. Some rows have no size entry. The others give once, few or many, or a class for an expanded clone.

clone size	V gene	CDR3 length	J gene	D gene	CDR3 DNA	CDR3 protein
-	TRBV7-9	14	TRBJ2-7	TRBD1	TGTGCCAGCAGCAGCCGGGACAGTGTCTACGAGCAGTACTTC	CASSSRDSVYEQYF
once	TRBV7-9	15	TRBJ1-4	-	TGTGCCAGCAGCTTAAGTACCCCCGGAAGGGGAAAACTGTTTTTT	CASSLSTPGRGKLFF
-	TRBV14	17	TRBJ2-1	-	TGTGCCAGCAGCCAAGGTCCGGGGGGCGCTTTGAGGAATGAGCAGTTCTTC	CASSQGPGGALRNEQFF
-	TRBV19	15	TRBJ1-4	-	TGTGCCAGTAGAACCCCTGGACAGTTTAATGAAAAACTGTTTTTT	CASRTPGQFNEKLFF
few	TRBV5-4	15	TRBJ1-2	TRBD1	TGTGCCAGCAGTAATGAGGACAGGGGCAACTATGGCTACACCTTC	CASSNEDRGNYGYTF
-	TRBV7-2	16	TRBJ1-2	TRBD1	TGTGCCAGCAGCCCAGACAGGGTCCCTACTTATTATGGCTACACCTTC	CASSPDRVPTYYGYTF
once	TRBV5-4	15	TRBJ2-3	TRBD2	TGTGCCAGCAGCTTGAGCGGGACTAGCACAGATACGCAGTATTTT	CASSLSGTSTDTQYF
once	TRBV11-2	14	TRBJ2-1	TRBD2	TGTGCCAGCAGCTTGGCGGGGGGCCCAATTGAGCAGTTCTTC	CASSLAGGPIEQFF
-	TRBV4-3	16	TRBJ2-2	-	TGCGCCAGCAGCCGTCAGACAGCATCGAGCACCGGGGAGCTGTTTTTT	CASSRQTASSTGELFF
once	TRBV3-1/TRBV3-2	14	TRBJ1-4	TRBD1	TGTGCCAGCAGTCAACAGGGGGGTTATGAAAAACTGTTTTTT	CASSQQGGYEKLFF
-	TRBV7-9	14	TRBJ1-1	TRBD1	TGTGCCAGCAGCTTATCACTGGGACAGGGTGAGACTTTCTTT	CASSLSLGQGETFF
-	TRBV6-1	16	TRBJ1-5	TRBD1	TGTGCCAGCAGTGATCCCCCCGGACAGGGGAACCAGCCCCAGCATTTT	CASSDPPGQGNQPQHF
once	TRBV9	18	TRBJ2-7	TRBD2	TGTGCCAGCAGCGTGAGAGACACCGGGACTAGCCTCTTCTACGAGCAGTACTTC	CASSVRDTGTSLFYEQYF
once	TRBV20-1	15	TRBJ2-5	-	TGCAGTGCTAGTGAATCGCGGGGCCTCTTTGAGACCCAGTACTTC	CSASESRGLFETQYF
-	TRBV5-1	16	TRBJ2-1	TRBD2	TGCGCCAGCAGCTTGGGGAGCGGGGGGGCACGGTCTGAGCAGTTCTTC	CASSLGSGGARSEQFF
-	TRBV7-2	13	TRBJ1-6	-	TGTGCCAGCAGCTCAGTACGGGGATCACCCCTCCACTTT	CASSSVRGSPLHF
once	TRBV28	18	TRBJ2-1	TRBD2	TGTGCCAGCAGTTCCCCCTTGGGCGGGGGGCCTGGTTACAATGAGCAGTTCTTC	CASSSPLGGGPGYNEQFF
-	TRBV7-8	15	TRBJ2-1	-	TGTGCCAGCAGCCTCGGAGGGTCAAATAACAATGAGCAGTTCTTC	CASSLGGSNNNEQFF
-	TRBV6-1	14	TRBJ1-2	TRBD1	TGTGCCAGCAGTGAAGCGCCGGGACAGGGAGTTTACACCTTC	CASSEAPGQGVYTF
once	TRBV4-2	14	TRBJ1-2	-	TGTGCCAGCAGCCCCGTGGAGGTGTCGAATGGCTACACCTTC	CASSPVEVSNGYTF
few	TRBV5-4	14	TRBJ1-3	-	TGTGCCAGCAGCTTGGGTAACTCTGGAAACACCATATATTTT	CASSLGNSGNTIYF
-	TRBV6-5	15	TRBJ2-6	-	TGTGCCACCTTTTCAGAGACTCACGGGGCCAACGTCCTGACTTTC	CATFSETHGANVLTF
-	TRBV10-3	12	TRBJ2-7	TRBD1	TGTGCCACCAGACAGGGTACCCACGAGCAGTACTTC	CATRQGTHEQYF
-	TRBV7-7	15	TRBJ2-3	TRBD2	TGTGCTAGCAGCCTCGGGGGGGCCCGCACAGATACGCAGTATTTT	CASSLGGARTDTQYF
-	TRBV4-3	15	TRBJ1-4	-	TGCGCCAGCAGCCAAGATAGGGGAAAATATGAAAAACTGTTTTTT	CASSQDRGKYEKLFF
-	TRBV24-1	13	TRBJ1-1	-	TGTGCCACCAGTGATAACTGGAACACTGAAGCTTTCTTT	CATSDNWNTEAFF
-	TRBV27	14	TRBJ1-1	-	TGTGCCAGCAGTTTCCGGGGCCAGGGGACTGAAGCTTTCTTT	CASSFRGQGTEAFF
-	TRBV7-2	15	TRBJ2-7	-	TGTGCCAGCACTCCCTCGGACATGAGCTCCTACGAGCAGTACTTC	CASTPSDMSSYEQYF
once	TRBV15	15	TRBJ1-2	TRBD1	TGTGCCACCAGCAGGGGACAGGGGGATTCGTCTGGCTACACCTTC	CATSRGQGDSSGYTF
-	TRBV7-2	13	TRBJ2-1	-	TGTGCCAGCAGCTTTAACAGATACAATGAGCAGTTCTTC	CASSFNRYNEQFF
-	TRBV6-5	16	TRBJ1-5	TRBD1	TGTGCCAGCAGTTCTACGACAGGGGGTATGAACCAGCCCCAGCATTTT	CASSSTTGGMNQPQHF
-	TRBV27	16	TRBJ2-7	TRBD1	TGTGCCAGCAGTTTTCGGAATAACCAGGGGGTGCGAGAGCAGTACTTC	CASSFRNNQGVREQYF
-	TRBV5-1	15	TRBJ2-3	TRBD1	TGCGCCAGCAGAGAGGGGGCGCAAGGGACAGATACGCAGTATTTT	CASREGAQGTDTQYF
-	TRBV28	16	TRBJ1-5	-	TGTGCCAGCAGTTTATTGGGTAGCTCTTACAATCAGCCCCAGCATTTT	CASSLLGSSYNQPQHF
-	TRBV5-1	13	TRBJ2-7	-	TGCGCCAGCAGCCCGGGACAACACTACGAGCAGTACTTC	CASSPGQHYEQYF
-	TRBV12-3/TRBV12-4	13	TRBJ1-1	TRBD1	TGTGCCAGCAGTTTATCAGGGGACAGAGAAGCTTTCTTT	CASSLSGDREAFF
once	TRBV30	12	TRBJ1-1	-	TGTGCCTGCTCCGGGTTGAACACTGAAGCTTTCTTT	CACSGLNTEAFF
-	TRBV5-5	17	TRBJ1-1	TRBD1	TGTGCCAGCGTTCCGGGGTCACGGACAGGGCGTGACACTGAAGCTTTCTTT	CASVPGSRTGRDTEAFF
-	TRBV7-2	14	TRBJ1-2	-	TGTGCCAGCAGCAAAGCAGGGTACAACTATGGCTACACCTTC	CASSKAGYNYGYTF
-	TRBV6-2/TRBV6-3	14	TRBJ2-3	TRBD1	TGTGCCAGCAGTTGGACAGGCGGCACAGATACGCAGTATTTT	CASSWTGGTDTQYF
-	TRBV7-6	15	TRBJ2-7	TRBD1	TGTGCCAGCAGCTTAGCCGGGACAGCGACCTACGAGCAGTACTTC	CASSLAGTATYEQYF
-	TRBV18	13	TRBJ1-1	-	TGTGCCAGCTCCCTGGACATGGACACTGAAGCTTTCTTT	CASSLDMDTEAFF
-	TRBV18	16	TRBJ1-3	TRBD1	TGTGCCAGCTCACCGATTACGACAGGGGCTCAAAACACCATATATTTT	CASSPITTGAQNTIYF
-	TRBV5-1	15	TRBJ1-2	-	TGCGCCAGCAGCTTGGACTGGGGGCGCGAGTATGGCTACACCTTC	CASSLDWGREYGYTF
-	TRBV29-1	12	TRBJ1-1	-	TGCAGCGTCCGGGGGAGGGCAGAGGAAGCTTTCTTT	CSVRGRAEEAFF
-	TRBV25-1	16	TRBJ2-1	TRBD1	TGTGCCAGCAGTGAATATGGGACAGGGGACGTTAGTGAGCAGTTCTTC	CASSEYGTGDVSEQFF
-	TRBV5-4	17	TRBJ1-1	TRBD1	TGTGCCAGCAGGCCTGGGGACAGGGGACGGGTGAACACTGAAGCTTTCTTT	CASRPGDRGRVNTEAFF
few	TRBV11-2	17	TRBJ2-3	TRBD2	TGTGCCAGCAGCCCGAGGGGAGCGGGGGCTAGCACAGATACGCAGTATTTT	CASSPRGAGASTDTQYF
-	TRBV7-2	15	TRBJ1-2	TRBD1	TGTGCCAGCAGCTTAGTCGGGACAGCTAACTATGGCTACACCTTC	CASSLVGTANYGYTF
-	TRBV25-1	15	TRBJ1-1	TRBD1	TGTGCCAGCAGTGAATATAACAGGGGTTTCACTGAAGCTTTCTTT	CASSEYNRGFTEAFF
-	TRBV5-5	15	TRBJ1-5	TRBD1	TGTGCCAGCAGCTTGGACAGGGGGCCTTATCAGCCCCAGCATTTT	CASSLDRGPYQPQHF
-	TRBV20-1	12	TRBJ2-1	-	TGCAGTGGTAGTCTAACGGTCAATGAGCAGTTCTTC	CSGSLTVNEQFF
-	TRBV5-8	16	TRBJ2-1	-	TGTGCCAGCAGCACCGGACAGCCTAGCTCCTACAATGAGCAGTTCTTC	CASSTGQPSSYNEQFF